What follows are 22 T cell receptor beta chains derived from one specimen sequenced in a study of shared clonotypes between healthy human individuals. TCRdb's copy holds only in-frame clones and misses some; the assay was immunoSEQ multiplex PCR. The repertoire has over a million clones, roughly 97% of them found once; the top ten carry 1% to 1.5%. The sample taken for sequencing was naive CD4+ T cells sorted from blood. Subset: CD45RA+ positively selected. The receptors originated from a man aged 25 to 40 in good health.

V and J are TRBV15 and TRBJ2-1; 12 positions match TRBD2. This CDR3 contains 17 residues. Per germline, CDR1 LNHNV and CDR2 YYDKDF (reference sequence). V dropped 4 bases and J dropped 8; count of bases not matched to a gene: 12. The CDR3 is CATSILGPSGRADEQFF. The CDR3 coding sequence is TGTGCCACCAGCATTCTTGGGCCTAGCGGGAGGGCCGATGAGCAGTTCTTC.

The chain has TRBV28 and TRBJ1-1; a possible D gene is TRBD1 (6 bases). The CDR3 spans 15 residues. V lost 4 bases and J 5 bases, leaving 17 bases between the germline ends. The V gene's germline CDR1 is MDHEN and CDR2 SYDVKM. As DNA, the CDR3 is TGTGCCAGCAGTTCGTCGGACAGAGTGGGTACTGAAGCTTTCTTT. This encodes CASSSSDRVGTEAFF.

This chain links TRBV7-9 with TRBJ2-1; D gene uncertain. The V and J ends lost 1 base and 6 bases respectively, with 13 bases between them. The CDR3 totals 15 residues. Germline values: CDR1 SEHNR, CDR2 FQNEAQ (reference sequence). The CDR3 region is CASSLGPPVANEQFF. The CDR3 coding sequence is TGTGCCAGCAGCTTAGGCCCCCCGGTCGCCAATGAGCAGTTCTTC.

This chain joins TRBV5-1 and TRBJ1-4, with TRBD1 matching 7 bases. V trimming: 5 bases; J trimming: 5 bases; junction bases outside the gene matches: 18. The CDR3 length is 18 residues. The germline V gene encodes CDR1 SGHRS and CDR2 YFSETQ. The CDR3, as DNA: TGCGCCAGCAGGCGGCAGAGGGGCAACTCAGGGGGAAATGAAAAACTGTTTTTT. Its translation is CASRRQRGNSGGNEKLFF. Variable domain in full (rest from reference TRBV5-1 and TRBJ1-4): KAGVTQTPRYLIKTRGQQVTLSCSPISGHRSVSWYQQTPGQGLQFLFEYFSETQRNKGNFPGRFSGRQFSNSRSEMNVSTLELGDSALYLCASRRQRGNSGGNEKLFFGSGTQLSVL.

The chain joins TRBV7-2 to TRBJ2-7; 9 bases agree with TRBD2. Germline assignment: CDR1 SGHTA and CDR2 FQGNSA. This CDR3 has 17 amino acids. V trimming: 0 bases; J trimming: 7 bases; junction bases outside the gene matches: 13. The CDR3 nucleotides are TGTGCCAGCAGCTTAGCTTTCCCTAGCGGGAATTTAGTGGAGCAGTACTTC. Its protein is CASSLAFPSGNLVEQYF.

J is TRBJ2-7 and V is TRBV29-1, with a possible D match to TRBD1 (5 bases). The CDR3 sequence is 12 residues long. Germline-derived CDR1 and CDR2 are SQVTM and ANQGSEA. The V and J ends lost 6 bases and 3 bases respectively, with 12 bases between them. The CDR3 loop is CSVVDSLYEQYF. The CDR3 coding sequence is TGCAGCGTAGTCGACAGTCTCTACGAGCAGTACTTC.

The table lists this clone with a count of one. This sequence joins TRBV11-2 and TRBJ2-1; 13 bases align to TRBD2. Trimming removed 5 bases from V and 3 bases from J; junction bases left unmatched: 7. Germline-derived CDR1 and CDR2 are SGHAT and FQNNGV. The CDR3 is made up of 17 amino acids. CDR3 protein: CASSPLGLAGDYNEQFF. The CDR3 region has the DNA TGTGCCAGCAGCCCCCTTGGACTAGCGGGAGACTACAATGAGCAGTTCTTC.

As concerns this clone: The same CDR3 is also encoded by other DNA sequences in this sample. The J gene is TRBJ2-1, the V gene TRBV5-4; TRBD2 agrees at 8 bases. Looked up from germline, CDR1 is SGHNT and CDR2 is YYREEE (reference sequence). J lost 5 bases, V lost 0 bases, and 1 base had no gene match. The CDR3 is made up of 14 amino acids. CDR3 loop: CASSLELADNEQFF. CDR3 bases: TGTGCCAGCAGCTTGGAACTAGCGGACAATGAGCAGTTCTTC.

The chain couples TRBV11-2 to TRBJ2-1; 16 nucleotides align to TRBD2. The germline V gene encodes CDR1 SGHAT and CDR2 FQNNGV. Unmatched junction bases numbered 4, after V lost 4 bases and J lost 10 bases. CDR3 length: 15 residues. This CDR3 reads CASSSGLAGGYEQFF. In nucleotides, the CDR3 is TGTGCCAGCAGCTCGGGACTAGCGGGAGGGTACGAGCAGTTCTTC.

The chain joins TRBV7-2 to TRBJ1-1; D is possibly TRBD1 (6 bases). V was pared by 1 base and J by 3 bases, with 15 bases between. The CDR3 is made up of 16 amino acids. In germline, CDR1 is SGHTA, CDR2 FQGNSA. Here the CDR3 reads CASSLGLWGPDTEAFF. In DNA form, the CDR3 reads TGTGCCAGCAGCTTAGGTTTGTGGGGGCCAGACACTGAAGCTTTCTTT.

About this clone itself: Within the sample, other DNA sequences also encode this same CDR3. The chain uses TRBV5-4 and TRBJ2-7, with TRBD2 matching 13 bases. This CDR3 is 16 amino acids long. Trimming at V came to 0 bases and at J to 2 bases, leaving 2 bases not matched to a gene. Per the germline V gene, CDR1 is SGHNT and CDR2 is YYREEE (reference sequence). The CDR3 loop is CASSLGGTSGTYEQYF. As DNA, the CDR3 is TGTGCCAGCAGCTTGGGGGGGACTAGCGGGACCTACGAGCAGTACTTC.

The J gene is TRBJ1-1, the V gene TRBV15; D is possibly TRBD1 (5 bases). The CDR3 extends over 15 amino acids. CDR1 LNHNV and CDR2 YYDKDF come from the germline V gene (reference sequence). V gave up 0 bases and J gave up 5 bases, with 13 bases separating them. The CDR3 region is CATSRERPGITEAFF. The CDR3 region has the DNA TGTGCCACCAGCAGAGAGAGGCCAGGGATTACTGAAGCTTTCTTT.

The CDR3 DNA reads as TGTGCCAGCAGTCCAACGCCAGGGCTAAGGGAAAAACTGTTTTTT. It encodes CASSPTPGLREKLFF. The genes are TRBV9 and TRBJ1-4, with D perhaps matching TRBD1 (5 bases). Germline-derived CDR1 and CDR2 are SGDLS and YYNGEE. V was trimmed by 5 bases and J by 8 bases, leaving 19 bases between them. This CDR3 has 15 amino acids.

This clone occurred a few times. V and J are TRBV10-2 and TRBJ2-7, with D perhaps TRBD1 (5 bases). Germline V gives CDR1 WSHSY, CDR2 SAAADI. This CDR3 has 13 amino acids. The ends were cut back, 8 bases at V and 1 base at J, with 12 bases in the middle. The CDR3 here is CASGQGFSYEQYF. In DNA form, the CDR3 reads TGCGCCAGCGGCCAGGGTTTTTCCTACGAGCAGTACTTC.

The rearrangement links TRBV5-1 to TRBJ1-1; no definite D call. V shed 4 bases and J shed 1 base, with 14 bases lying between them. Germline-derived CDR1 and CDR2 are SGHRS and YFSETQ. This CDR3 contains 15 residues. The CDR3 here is CASSDGTHSNTEAFF. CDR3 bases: TGCGCCAGCAGCGATGGTACACATTCGAACACTGAAGCTTTCTTT.

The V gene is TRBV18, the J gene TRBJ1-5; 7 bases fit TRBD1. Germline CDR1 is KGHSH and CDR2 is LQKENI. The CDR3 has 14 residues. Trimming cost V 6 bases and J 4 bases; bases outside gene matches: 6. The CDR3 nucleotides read TGTGCCAGCTCCAAGGACAGGATAAATCAGCCCCAGCATTTT. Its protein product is CASSKDRINQPQHF.

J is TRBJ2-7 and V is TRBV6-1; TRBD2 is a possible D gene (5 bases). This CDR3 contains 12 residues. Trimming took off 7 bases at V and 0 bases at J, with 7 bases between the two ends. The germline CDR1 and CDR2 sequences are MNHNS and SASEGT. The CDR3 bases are TGTGCCAGCACCACTAGCTCCTACGAGCAGTACTTC. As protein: CASTTSSYEQYF.

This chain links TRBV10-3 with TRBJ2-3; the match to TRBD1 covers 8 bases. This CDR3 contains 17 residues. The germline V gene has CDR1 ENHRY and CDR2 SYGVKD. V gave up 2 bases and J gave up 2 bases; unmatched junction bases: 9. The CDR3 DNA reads TGTGCCATCAGTGAGAATTTTGGGACAGGACTCACAGATACGCAGTATTTT. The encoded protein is CAISENFGTGLTDTQYF.

Here the CDR3 reads CASSLGRGSTDTQYF. CDR3 in DNA: TGTGCCAGCAGTTTGGGCAGGGGGAGCACAGATACGCAGTATTTT. This chain uses TRBV27 with TRBJ2-3; 7 positions match TRBD1. CDR3 length equals 15 residues. CDR1 is MNHEY and CDR2 is SMNVEV in the germline V gene (reference sequence). J was trimmed by 0 bases and V by 3 bases; bases with no gene match: 3.

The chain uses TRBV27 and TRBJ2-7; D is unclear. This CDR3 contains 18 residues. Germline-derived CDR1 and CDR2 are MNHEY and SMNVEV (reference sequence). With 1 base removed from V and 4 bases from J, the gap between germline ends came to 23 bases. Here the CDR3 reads CASSLYPNRYGGEYEQYF. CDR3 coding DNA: TGTGCCAGCAGTTTATACCCCAATAGGTACGGTGGTGAATACGAGCAGTACTTC.

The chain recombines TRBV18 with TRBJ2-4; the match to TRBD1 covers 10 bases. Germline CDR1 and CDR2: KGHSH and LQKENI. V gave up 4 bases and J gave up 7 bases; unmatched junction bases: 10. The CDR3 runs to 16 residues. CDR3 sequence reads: CASSLLSGTGVNIQYF. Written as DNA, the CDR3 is TGTGCCAGCTCACTTTTATCCGGGACAGGGGTTAACATTCAGTACTTC.

CDR3 sequence: CASSRLVPADTQYF. The CDR3 nucleotides read TGTGCCAGCAGTCGACTAGTTCCCGCAGATACGCAGTATTTT. This chain uses TRBV7-8 with TRBJ2-3; maybe TRBD2 (6 bases). The germline V gene encodes CDR1 SGHVS and CDR2 FQNEAQ. There are 14 residues in the CDR3. Trimming stripped 6 bases from V and 4 bases from J, with 14 bases between.